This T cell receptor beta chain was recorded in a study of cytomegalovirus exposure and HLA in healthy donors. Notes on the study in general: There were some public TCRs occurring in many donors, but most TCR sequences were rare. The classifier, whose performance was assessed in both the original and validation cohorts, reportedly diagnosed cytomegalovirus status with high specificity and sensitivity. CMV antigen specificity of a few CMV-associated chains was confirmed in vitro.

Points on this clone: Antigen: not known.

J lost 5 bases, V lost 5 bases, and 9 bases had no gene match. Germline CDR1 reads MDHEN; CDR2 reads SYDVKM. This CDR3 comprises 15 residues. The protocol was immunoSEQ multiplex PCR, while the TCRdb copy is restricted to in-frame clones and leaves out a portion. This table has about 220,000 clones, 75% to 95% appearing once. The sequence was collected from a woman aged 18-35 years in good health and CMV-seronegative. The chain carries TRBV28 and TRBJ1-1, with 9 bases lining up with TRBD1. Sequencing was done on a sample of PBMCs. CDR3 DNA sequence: TGTGCCAGCAGTCCGGGGACAGGGAGGGGGACTGAAGCTTTCTTT. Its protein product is CASSPGTGRGTEAFF. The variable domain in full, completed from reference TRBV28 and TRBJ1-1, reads DVKVTQSSRYLVKRTGEKVFLECVQDMDHENMFWYRQDPGLGLRLIYFSYDVKMKEKGDIPEGYSVSREKKERFSLILESASTNQTSMYLCASSPGTGRGTEAFFGQGTRLTVV.